One TCR beta chain is described in this entry. Its antigen is unknown. These data are taken from a study of OX40 agonist ivuxolimab in advanced cancers. Study as a whole: The dose-escalation cohort had hepatocellular carcinoma, melanoma, renal cell or head and neck cancer.

Study-level results: Some patients who did not respond also had low normalized T-cell clonal expansion.

The CDR3 sequence is 13 residues long. V lost 5 bases to trimming and J lost 6 bases; unmatched junction nucleotides: 4. Germline loops: CDR1 SGHNT, CDR2 YYREEE (reference sequence). Sequenced by immunoSEQ multiplex PCR; TCRdb stores in-frame clones only, minus some. The sample includes 13,000 or so clones, 60% to 85% of them seen just once. The J gene is TRBJ2-2, the V gene TRBV5-4, with 7 positions matching TRBD1. The sequences come from CD4+ or CD8+ T cells sorted from blood, collected in a trial of the OX40 agonist ivuxolimab. This sequence was found in an adult with an advanced solid tumor such as melanoma, head and neck, liver or kidney cancer. The CDR3, as DNA: TGTGCCAGCAGACTGGACAGGTCCGGGGAGCTGTTTTTT. This codes for CASRLDRSGELFF.